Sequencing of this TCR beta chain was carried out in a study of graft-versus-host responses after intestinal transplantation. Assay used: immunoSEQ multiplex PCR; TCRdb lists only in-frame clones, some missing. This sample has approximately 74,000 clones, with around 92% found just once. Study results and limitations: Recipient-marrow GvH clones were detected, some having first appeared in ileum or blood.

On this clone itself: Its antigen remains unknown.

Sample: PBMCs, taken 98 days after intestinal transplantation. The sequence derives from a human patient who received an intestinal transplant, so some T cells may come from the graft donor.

The chain's CDR3 is CASSLSSGANVLTF. Written as DNA, the CDR3 is TGTGCCAGCAGCTTAAGCTCTGGGGCCAACGTCCTGACTTTC. The chain is built from TRBV7-3 and TRBJ2-6, with D hard to call. V was shortened by 1 base and J by 0 bases, with 1 base between the two germline ends. The CDR3 is 14 amino acids. Germline V gene lookup returns CDR1 SGHTA and CDR2 FQGTGA.